These T cell receptor beta chains were read from a single sample in a study of blood T cell repertoires in COVID-19. Clones were read by immunoSEQ multiplex PCR, and TCRdb kept only the in-frame ones, dropping some. The sample contains roughly 230,000 clones, 85% to 90% of which appear only once. The sample comprised PBMCs or T cells enriched from blood (not recorded which). These receptors were collected from a woman in her 30s with acute COVID-19. CDR3s include the opening cysteine and the closing phenylalanine or tryptophan. D genes are given only for firm matches. Rows give clone size only sometimes, using once, few, many, or a class for an expanded clone.

>TRBV5-4|NA|TRBJ1-2|NA
CASGSGGEYGYTF
TGTGCCAGCGGGAGCGGGGGCGAGTATGGCTACACCTTC
>TRBV29-1|NA|TRBJ2-7|NA
CSAKSEASGIHEQYF
TGCAGCGCCAAAAGTGAGGCCTCGGGGATCCACGAGCAGTACTTC
>TRBV4-1|TRBD1|TRBJ2-2|once
CASSRYMTGGSLNTGELFF
TGCGCCAGCAGCCGCTATATGACAGGGGGCTCACTAAACACCGGGGAGCTGTTTTTT
>TRBV4-2|NA|TRBJ1-2|once
CASSQRRGTDYGYTF
TGTGCCAGCAGCCAAAGGCGGGGAACAGACTATGGCTACACCTTC
>TRBV9|NA|TRBJ2-3|NA
CASSVGAGGLTDTQYF
TGTGCCAGCAGCGTAGGCGCCGGGGGGCTAACAGATACGCAGTATTTT
>TRBV4-3|NA|TRBJ2-5|NA
CASSQGLVRETQYF
TGCGCCAGCAGCCAAGGCCTAGTGCGGGAGACCCAGTACTTC
>TRBV5-1|NA|TRBJ2-3|once
CASSTREDTQYF
TGCGCCAGCAGCACCAGGGAAGATACGCAGTATTTT
>TRBV2|TRBD2|TRBJ2-1|NA
CASSEAPGLAPEQFF
TGTGCCAGCAGTGAAGCTCCGGGACTAGCGCCTGAGCAGTTCTTC
>TRBV5-1|NA|TRBJ2-5|NA
CASSPEGGGRETQYF
TGCGCCAGCAGCCCGGAGGGAGGGGGAAGAGAGACCCAGTACTTC
>TRBV30|NA|TRBJ2-2|few
CAWSGGWELFF
TGTGCCTGGAGCGGGGGATGGGAGCTGTTTTTT
>TRBV7-3|TRBD1|TRBJ1-5|NA
CATLTTKQGASNQPQHF
TGTGCCACCCTAACCACAAAACAGGGGGCTAGCAATCAGCCCCAGCATTTT
>TRBV2|NA|TRBJ1-5|NA
CASREGRSYQPQHF
TGTGCCAGCAGAGAGGGCAGATCGTATCAGCCCCAGCATTTT
>TRBV28|TRBD1|TRBJ1-2|NA
CASRDRSFGYTF
TGTGCCAGCAGGGACAGGTCCTTCGGCTACACCTTC
>TRBV7-6|NA|TRBJ2-7|NA
CASSLTNRANYEQYF
TGTGCCAGCAGCTTAACCAACAGGGCCAACTACGAGCAGTACTTC
>TRBV6-5|NA|TRBJ2-7|NA
CASSIDRDYEQYF
TGTGCCAGCAGTATCGACAGAGACTACGAGCAGTACTTC
>TRBV10-3|NA|TRBJ2-7|NA
CAISESQYEQYF
TGTGCCATCAGTGAGTCGCAGTACGAGCAGTACTTC
>TRBV6-5|NA|TRBJ1-1|NA
CASTRGGAGGTEAFF
TGTGCCAGCACCCGTGGGGGCGCGGGGGGCACTGAAGCTTTCTTT
>TRBV5-4|NA|TRBJ2-2|NA
CASSLGLANTGELFF
TGTGCCAGCAGCCTGGGACTTGCGAACACCGGGGAGCTGTTTTTT
>TRBV4-1|NA|TRBJ1-1|NA
CAIYQTPGTEAFF
TGCGCCATCTACCAGACCCCGGGAACTGAAGCTTTCTTT
>TRBV10-1|NA|TRBJ1-1|NA
CASSGTGQIVTEAFF
TGCGCCAGCAGTGGAACGGGACAAATAGTAACTGAAGCTTTCTTT
>TRBV12-3/TRBV12-4|NA|TRBJ1-5|NA
CATSRVVPPQHF
TGTGCCACTTCTCGGGTCGTCCCTCCCCAGCATTTT
>TRBV3-1/TRBV3-2|NA|TRBJ2-1|NA
CASSQLVSGNEQFF
TGTGCCAGCAGCCAATTAGTATCCGGTAATGAGCAGTTCTTC
>TRBV6-5|NA|TRBJ1-2|NA
CASSQAGGARDGYTF
TGTGCCAGCAGTCAGGCTGGGGGCGCGAGAGATGGCTACACCTTC
>TRBV5-4|TRBD1|TRBJ1-1|NA
CASSAGQMNTEAFF
TGTGCCAGCAGCGCGGGACAGATGAACACTGAAGCTTTCTTT
>TRBV7-9|TRBD1|TRBJ1-2|once
CASSLTGEPYGYTF
TGTGCCAGCAGCCTTACAGGGGAACCCTATGGCTACACCTTC
>TRBV20-1|TRBD2|TRBJ2-1|NA
CSASSGGVSYNEQFF
TGCAGTGCTAGTTCGGGGGGAGTCTCCTACAATGAGCAGTTCTTC
>TRBV7-2|NA|TRBJ2-2|NA
CASSLRAGVTGELFF
TGTGCCAGCAGCTTAAGGGCAGGGGTCACCGGGGAGCTGTTTTTT
>TRBV12-5|NA|TRBJ1-1|NA
CASGFQRGGMNTEAFF
TGTGCTAGTGGTTTTCAAAGGGGGGGGATGAACACTGAAGCTTTCTTT
>TRBV27|TRBD1|TRBJ2-7|NA
CASSLFADRDYEQYF
TGTGCCAGCAGTTTATTCGCGGACAGGGACTACGAGCAGTACTTC
>TRBV5-6|NA|TRBJ1-1|NA
CASSTRDRSNTEAFF
TGTGCCAGCAGCACACGAGACAGATCGAACACTGAAGCTTTCTTT
>TRBV2|NA|TRBJ1-6|NA
CATRTENSPLHF
TGTGCCACCCGGACAGAAAATTCACCCCTCCACTTT
>TRBV19|NA|TRBJ2-5|few
CASSIGGRAKETQYF
TGTGCCAGTAGTATAGGGGGCAGGGCTAAAGAGACCCAGTACTTC
>TRBV4-1|NA|TRBJ1-1|NA
CASSPRSTGYITEAFF
TGCGCCAGCAGCCCCCGGTCGACAGGCTATATCACTGAAGCTTTCTTT
>TRBV28|NA|TRBJ2-7|NA
CASGNRATRYEQYF
TGTGCCAGCGGTAACAGGGCCACCCGGTACGAGCAGTACTTC
>TRBV12-5|TRBD1|TRBJ1-1|NA
CASGTGDVGNTEAFF
TGTGCTAGTGGTACAGGGGACGTCGGGAACACTGAAGCTTTCTTT
>TRBV29-1|NA|TRBJ1-5|NA
CSVGPGGGEPQHF
TGCAGCGTCGGACCTGGGGGAGGTGAGCCCCAGCATTTT
>TRBV5-1|NA|TRBJ2-1|NA
CASSLSQTYNEQFF
TGCGCCAGCAGCTTGTCGCAGACCTACAATGAGCAGTTCTTC
>TRBV5-4|NA|TRBJ2-7|NA
CASSRYRDEQYF
TGTGCCAGCAGCCGATACAGGGACGAGCAGTACTTC
>TRBV5-1|TRBD1|TRBJ1-4|NA
CASSWTGEDEKLFF
TGCGCCAGCAGCTGGACAGGGGAGGATGAAAAACTGTTTTTT
>TRBV3-1/TRBV3-2|TRBD1|TRBJ2-2|NA
CASSRRAGGVTGELFF
TGTGCCAGCAGCCGCCGAGCAGGGGGCGTCACCGGGGAGCTGTTTTTT
>TRBV7-9|NA|TRBJ2-2|few
CASSFAGELFF
TGTGCCAGCAGCTTCGCCGGGGAGCTGTTTTTT
>TRBV9|NA|TRBJ2-2|NA
CASSLWTARNIGELFF
TGTGCCAGCAGCCTCTGGACAGCCCGGAACATCGGGGAGCTGTTTTTT
>TRBV7-9|NA|TRBJ1-1|NA
CASTLRETEAFF
TGTGCCAGCACCTTGAGGGAAACTGAAGCTTTCTTT